Listed below are T cell receptor beta chains from one sample, sequenced in a study of T-cell reconstitution after alpha-beta-depleted transplantation in children. One entry per CDR3 protein results from TCRdb running MiXCR on the PCR reads. This sample has about 100,000 distinct CDR3 sequences, with around 7.8% found just once. Specimen: PBMCs, collected before TCRalphabeta/CD19-depleted stem cell transplant. Receptors originate from a boy aged 2 to 9 with acute lymphoblastic leukemia, due to receive a stem cell transplant. CDR3s include the opening cysteine and the closing phenylalanine or tryptophan. The order of the fields is CDR3 protein, CDR3 DNA, clone size, D gene, V gene, J gene. D genes are given only for firm matches. Not every row has a clone size; where given, it reads once, few, many or a size class.

CDR3: CASGGGSEETQYF; DNA: TGTGCCAGCGGGGGAGGGTCGGAGGAGACCCAGTACTTC; size: many; D: TRBD2; V: TRBV2; J: TRBJ2-5
CDR3: CASGPGTGETQYF; DNA: TGTGCTAGTGGTCCTGGTACGGGGGAGACCCAGTACTTC; size: many; D: -; V: TRBV12-5; J: TRBJ2-5
CDR3: CATSREGGWQPQHF; DNA: TGTGCCACCAGCAGAGAGGGGGGTTGGCAGCCCCAGCATTTT; size: many; D: -; V: TRBV15; J: TRBJ1-5
CDR3: CASTRQESDGYTF; DNA: TGTGCCAGCACCCGACAGGAGTCGGATGGCTACACCTTC; size: -; D: -; V: TRBV6-1; J: TRBJ1-2
CDR3: CASKTAGGPNNEQFF; DNA: TGTGCCTCAAAGACCGCGGGGGGCCCCAACAATGAGCAGTTCTTC; size: -; D: TRBD2; V: TRBV13; J: TRBJ2-1
CDR3: CASSFLGTQETQYF; DNA: TGTGCCAGCAGTTTCCTCGGGACGCAGGAGACCCAGTACTTC; size: few; D: -; V: TRBV12-3/TRBV12-4; J: TRBJ2-5
CDR3: CASSPEGVRGGEQFF; DNA: TGTGCCAGCTCACCGGAGGGGGTCCGCGGGGGTGAGCAGTTCTTC; size: -; D: -; V: TRBV18; J: TRBJ2-1
CDR3: CSASDRVKTNYGYTF; DNA: TGCAGTGCTTCCGACAGGGTTAAAACTAACTATGGCTACACCTTC; size: -; D: TRBD1; V: TRBV20-1; J: TRBJ1-2
CDR3: CASSVARTREGEQFF; DNA: TGTGCCAGCAGCGTAGCGAGGACTAGAGAAGGCGAGCAGTTCTTC; size: many; D: TRBD2; V: TRBV9; J: TRBJ2-1
CDR3: CASSYRAQPQHF; DNA: TGTGCCAGCAGCTACAGGGCTCAGCCCCAGCATTTT; size: -; D: -; V: TRBV6-2/TRBV6-3; J: TRBJ1-5
CDR3: CASSLSPGETQYF; DNA: TGCGCCAGCAGCTTGAGCCCCGGGGAGACCCAGTACTTC; size: -; D: -; V: TRBV5-1; J: TRBJ2-5
CDR3: CSASSGQGTYEQYF; DNA: TGCAGTGCTAGCAGCGGACAGGGGACCTACGAGCAGTACTTC; size: many; D: TRBD1; V: TRBV20-1; J: TRBJ2-7
CDR3: CASSLGVPNSYNEQFF; DNA: TGTGCCAGCAGCTTAGGAGTGCCCAACTCCTACAATGAGCAGTTCTTC; size: -; D: -; V: TRBV13; J: TRBJ2-1
CDR3: CASSQGGTVFPHVGYTF; DNA: TGTGCCAGCAGCCAAGGAGGGACAGTCTTCCCTCATGTAGGCTACACCTTC; size: -; D: TRBD1; V: TRBV3-1; J: TRBJ1-2
CDR3: CASSLGLIAETQYF; DNA: TGCGCCAGCAGCTTGGGACTGATAGCGGAGACCCAGTACTTC; size: many; D: -; V: TRBV5-1; J: TRBJ2-5
CDR3: CSARPATSDWGEQYF; DNA: TGCAGTGCTAGACCGGCTACTAGCGATTGGGGCGAGCAGTACTTC; size: many; D: TRBD2; V: TRBV20-1; J: TRBJ2-7
CDR3: CATSRGTVRRYGYTF; DNA: TGTGCCACCAGCAGAGGCACCGTCCGGAGGTATGGCTACACCTTC; size: few; D: -; V: TRBV15; J: TRBJ1-2
CDR3: CASGPQRGAFF; DNA: TGTGCCAGCGGGCCCCAACGTGGCGCTTTCTTT; size: -; D: -; V: TRBV6-2/TRBV6-3; J: TRBJ1-1
CDR3: CASSYLDRALGYTF; DNA: TGTGCCAGCAGTTACCTGGACAGGGCGCTTGGCTACACCTTC; size: -; D: TRBD1; V: TRBV6-5; J: TRBJ1-2
CDR3: CASSQRGITYEQYF; DNA: TGTGCCAGCAGCCAGCGGGGAATCACCTACGAGCAGTACTTC; size: many; D: TRBD2; V: TRBV11-2; J: TRBJ2-7
CDR3: CASSVDGGARQPQHF; DNA: TGTGCCAGCAGCGTAGACGGGGGGGCGCGTCAGCCCCAGCATTTT; size: many; D: -; V: TRBV9; J: TRBJ1-5
CDR3: CASSLGASGPLWEQFF; DNA: TGTGCCAGCAGCTTGGGGGCTAGCGGACCTCTTTGGGAGCAGTTCTTC; size: -; D: TRBD2; V: TRBV5-5; J: TRBJ2-1
CDR3: CASSEAGAQETQYF; DNA: TGTGCCAGCAGCGAGGCCGGGGCCCAAGAGACCCAGTACTTC; size: many; D: -; V: TRBV5-4; J: TRBJ2-5
CDR3: CASSHNQNEQFF; DNA: TGTGCCAGCAGCCACAATCAAAATGAGCAGTTCTTC; size: many; D: -; V: TRBV12-3/TRBV12-4; J: TRBJ2-1
CDR3: CASSQPSEGISTNEKLFF; DNA: TGTGCCAGCAGTCAACCATCTGAGGGGATCTCAACTAATGAAAAACTGTTTTTT; size: few; D: -; V: TRBV6-9; J: TRBJ1-4
CDR3: CASSYSELYEQYF; DNA: TGTGCCAGCAGTTACTCGGAGCTCTACGAGCAGTACTTC; size: many; D: -; V: TRBV6-2/TRBV6-3; J: TRBJ2-7
CDR3: CASSSEGRLANYGYTF; DNA: TGTGCCAGCAGTTCCGAAGGCCGGTTAGCTAACTATGGCTACACCTTC; size: -; D: -; V: TRBV27; J: TRBJ1-2
CDR3: CASSLGWGSAEAFF; DNA: TGTGCCAGCAGCTTAGGATGGGGTAGCGCTGAAGCTTTCTTT; size: -; D: -; V: TRBV2; J: TRBJ1-1
CDR3: CASLYRGRRYNEQFF; DNA: TGTGCCAGCCTTTACAGGGGGCGCAGGTACAATGAGCAGTTCTTC; size: many; D: TRBD1; V: TRBV6-5; J: TRBJ2-1
CDR3: CASSPEGQRTGELFF; DNA: TGTGCCAGCAGTCCTGAGGGACAGAGGACCGGGGAGCTGTTTTTT; size: few; D: TRBD1; V: TRBV12-3/TRBV12-4; J: TRBJ2-2
CDR3: CASGTVSWQPQHF; DNA: TGTGCCAGCGGGACAGTCTCGTGGCAGCCCCAGCATTTT; size: few; D: TRBD1; V: TRBV2; J: TRBJ1-5
CDR3: CASSPSRGGQGKQFF; DNA: TGTGCCAGCAGCCCCAGCAGGGGGGGGCAAGGAAAACAGTTCTTC; size: few; D: -; V: TRBV3-1; J: TRBJ2-1
CDR3: CASGYQGIQPQHF; DNA: TGTGCTAGTGGTTATCAGGGGATTCAGCCCCAGCATTTT; size: -; D: -; V: TRBV12-5; J: TRBJ1-5
CDR3: CASSLGPRVLNTEAFF; DNA: TGCGCCAGCAGCTTGGGACCCAGGGTTCTGAACACTGAAGCTTTCTTT; size: -; D: -; V: TRBV5-1; J: TRBJ1-1
CDR3: CASSFLGQFQEQYF; DNA: TGTGCCAGCAGTTTTCTCGGACAGTTTCAGGAGCAGTACTTC; size: few; D: -; V: TRBV28; J: TRBJ2-7
CDR3: CASSPDGSSYNEQFF; DNA: TGCGCCAGCAGCCCGGACGGGAGCTCCTACAATGAGCAGTTCTTC; size: many; D: -; V: TRBV5-1; J: TRBJ2-1
CDR3: CASSLARQGRAYEQYF; DNA: TGCGCCAGCAGCTTGGCTCGACAGGGGAGGGCCTACGAGCAGTACTTC; size: many; D: -; V: TRBV5-1; J: TRBJ2-7
CDR3: CSARDVSQGYNEQFF; DNA: TGCAGTGCTAGAGATGTGTCTCAAGGCTACAATGAGCAGTTCTTC; size: many; D: -; V: TRBV20-1; J: TRBJ2-1
CDR3: CSALDRGLTRETQYF; DNA: TGCAGTGCCCTGGACAGGGGACTGACTCGGGAGACCCAGTACTTC; size: few; D: TRBD1; V: TRBV20-1; J: TRBJ2-5
CDR3: CSASNRDRPYNEQFF; DNA: TGCAGCGCTTCAAACCGGGACAGACCCTACAATGAGCAGTTCTTC; size: -; D: TRBD1; V: TRBV29-1; J: TRBJ2-1
CDR3: CASSLDASGYNEQFF; DNA: TGTGCCAGCAGCTTAGATGCTAGCGGCTACAATGAGCAGTTCTTC; size: few; D: TRBD2; V: TRBV7-3; J: TRBJ2-1
CDR3: CASSQVQDGTYFYGYTF; DNA: TGCGCCAGCAGCCAAGTTCAAGACGGAACTTATTTCTATGGCTACACCTTC; size: -; D: -; V: TRBV4-1; J: TRBJ1-2
CDR3: CASSRRDRDHEQYF; DNA: TGTGCCAGCAGCCGCCGGGACAGGGACCACGAGCAGTACTTC; size: many; D: TRBD1; V: TRBV7-2; J: TRBJ2-7
CDR3: CASSSRGRKYEQYF; DNA: TGTGCCAGCAGCTCCAGGGGGCGGAAGTACGAGCAGTACTTC; size: few; D: TRBD1; V: TRBV7-8; J: TRBJ2-7
CDR3: CASSVPIAGGTDTQYF; DNA: TGTGCCAGCAGCGTCCCTATAGCGGGGGGCACAGATACGCAGTATTTT; size: few; D: TRBD2; V: TRBV9; J: TRBJ2-3
CDR3: CASSPGQLMEYGYTF; DNA: TGTGCCAGCAGCCCCGGACAGCTGATGGAGTATGGCTACACCTTC; size: -; D: -; V: TRBV7-2; J: TRBJ1-2
CDR3: CSAGRGGGLGQFF; DNA: TGCAGTGCCGGCCGAGGGGGAGGTTTAGGGCAGTTCTTC; size: few; D: -; V: TRBV20-1; J: TRBJ2-1
CDR3: CATSDTRSGHSYQETQYF; DNA: TGTGCCACCAGTGATACCCGGAGTGGACACTCGTACCAAGAGACCCAGTACTTC; size: -; D: -; V: TRBV24-1; J: TRBJ2-5
CDR3: CASSRTSGGTSTDTQYF; DNA: TGCGCCAGCAGCCGGACTAGCGGGGGGACTAGCACAGATACGCAGTATTTT; size: -; D: TRBD2; V: TRBV5-1; J: TRBJ2-3
CDR3: CASSHSQGYEQYF; DNA: TGCGCCAGCAGCCACTCTCAGGGCTACGAGCAGTACTTC; size: large; D: -; V: TRBV4-1; J: TRBJ2-7
CDR3: CASSRTADVQFF; DNA: TGTGCCAGCAGCCGGACCGCGGACGTGCAGTTCTTC; size: many; D: -; V: TRBV12-3/TRBV12-4; J: TRBJ2-1
CDR3: CASSPPVLGEAFF; DNA: TGTGCCAGCTCACCACCGGTTCTGGGGGAAGCTTTCTTT; size: -; D: -; V: TRBV18; J: TRBJ1-1